A selection of T cell receptor beta chains follows, all from one sample in a study of T-cell reconstitution after alpha-beta-depleted transplantation in children. TCRdb processed the PCR reads anew with MiXCR; each CDR3 protein has one entry. The data show just over 950,000 distinct CDR3 sequences, less than 30% seen once. Here the sequenced sample was PBMCs, mostly from graft donor cells, taken 360 days after TCRalphabeta/CD19-depleted stem cell transplant. These receptors came from a boy under two years old who had a stem cell transplant for SCID, so the T cells may come from the graft donor. CDR3s include the opening cysteine and the closing phenylalanine or tryptophan. Each record gives: V gene, clone size, J gene, CDR3 protein. Rows give clone size only sometimes, using once, few, many, or a class for an expanded clone.

V gene: TRBV28
clone size: -
J gene: TRBJ1-5
CDR3 protein: CAGTGANQPQHF

V gene: TRBV5-1
clone size: once
J gene: TRBJ2-3
CDR3 protein: CASTLGGFTDTQYF

V gene: TRBV9
clone size: -
J gene: TRBJ2-2
CDR3 protein: CASSPPGQGNTGELFF

V gene: TRBV5-1
clone size: few
J gene: TRBJ2-7
CDR3 protein: CASSLRVAGPYEQYF

V gene: TRBV6-5
clone size: -
J gene: TRBJ1-3
CDR3 protein: CASSYSIWGPGNTIYF

V gene: TRBV6-5
clone size: few
J gene: TRBJ1-1
CDR3 protein: CATTFGGRMNTEAFF

V gene: TRBV20-1
clone size: -
J gene: TRBJ2-7
CDR3 protein: CSAREPQVYEQYF

V gene: TRBV28
clone size: -
J gene: TRBJ2-3
CDR3 protein: CASRPIPPRRSTDTQYF

V gene: TRBV11-1
clone size: few
J gene: TRBJ2-7
CDR3 protein: CASSLVGQPNYEQYF

V gene: TRBV7-2
clone size: few
J gene: TRBJ2-1
CDR3 protein: CASSFSPDREQFF

V gene: TRBV7-9
clone size: -
J gene: TRBJ1-2
CDR3 protein: CASEEDPYGYTF

V gene: TRBV5-6
clone size: few
J gene: TRBJ2-1
CDR3 protein: CASSFPKAGAPYNEQFF

V gene: TRBV24-1
clone size: few
J gene: TRBJ1-5
CDR3 protein: CATLAGTGGFNQPQHF

V gene: TRBV7-9
clone size: -
J gene: TRBJ2-1
CDR3 protein: CASSVSGGAFDEQFF

V gene: TRBV12-3/TRBV12-4
clone size: -
J gene: TRBJ2-1
CDR3 protein: CASSYGTEGYNEQFF

V gene: TRBV4-1
clone size: many
J gene: TRBJ2-1
CDR3 protein: CASSGSSYNEQFF

V gene: TRBV20-1
clone size: few
J gene: TRBJ1-2
CDR3 protein: CSAKEGIGTNYGYTF

V gene: TRBV5-6
clone size: few
J gene: TRBJ2-4
CDR3 protein: CASSWEPGQATGIQYF

V gene: TRBV20-1
clone size: few
J gene: TRBJ2-3
CDR3 protein: CSARRAIYGDTQYF

V gene: TRBV3-1
clone size: few
J gene: TRBJ2-7
CDR3 protein: CASSRGQVRTEQYF

V gene: TRBV7-2
clone size: few
J gene: TRBJ2-1
CDR3 protein: CASSSDDIANEQFF

V gene: TRBV4-2
clone size: -
J gene: TRBJ2-2
CDR3 protein: CASSQARRGSTGELFF

V gene: TRBV5-1
clone size: -
J gene: TRBJ2-2
CDR3 protein: CASSLLGGEGELFF

V gene: TRBV20-1
clone size: -
J gene: TRBJ2-3
CDR3 protein: CSAPLGGSTDTQYF

V gene: TRBV7-9
clone size: few
J gene: TRBJ2-2
CDR3 protein: CASSPFTVNTGELFF

V gene: TRBV10-3
clone size: few
J gene: TRBJ2-2
CDR3 protein: CAISEGQHTGELFF

V gene: TRBV7-9
clone size: -
J gene: TRBJ2-7
CDR3 protein: CASSLVGKGYEQYF

V gene: TRBV4-1
clone size: -
J gene: TRBJ1-2
CDR3 protein: CASSQEGRVVSYGYTF

V gene: TRBV28
clone size: -
J gene: TRBJ2-3
CDR3 protein: CASSTLGLVGWRDTQYF

V gene: TRBV7-9
clone size: few
J gene: TRBJ1-3
CDR3 protein: CASSPPEENTIYF

V gene: TRBV18
clone size: -
J gene: TRBJ2-3
CDR3 protein: CASSKWSPSTDTQYF

V gene: TRBV28
clone size: -
J gene: TRBJ1-2
CDR3 protein: CASSPPGGYNGYTF

V gene: TRBV11-2
clone size: -
J gene: TRBJ2-3
CDR3 protein: CASSRDYFSSTDTQYF

V gene: TRBV29-1
clone size: -
J gene: TRBJ1-3
CDR3 protein: CSVEGGNSGNTIYF

V gene: TRBV2
clone size: -
J gene: TRBJ2-3
CDR3 protein: CASSGPRGVSTDTQYF

V gene: TRBV18
clone size: few
J gene: TRBJ1-1
CDR3 protein: CASSPLDRVMSTEAFF

V gene: TRBV12-5
clone size: -
J gene: TRBJ1-1
CDR3 protein: CASGLARAAKDTEAFF

V gene: TRBV2
clone size: few
J gene: TRBJ2-1
CDR3 protein: CASSGPGGEQFF

V gene: TRBV18
clone size: -
J gene: TRBJ1-3
CDR3 protein: CASSVYRVLATDRNTIYF

V gene: TRBV4-1
clone size: few
J gene: TRBJ2-7
CDR3 protein: CASSPPTSGGSYEQYF

V gene: TRBV13
clone size: -
J gene: TRBJ1-4
CDR3 protein: CASSLGDRPEKLFF

V gene: TRBV7-9
clone size: -
J gene: TRBJ2-1
CDR3 protein: CASSLGGGHEQFF

V gene: TRBV10-3
clone size: few
J gene: TRBJ2-5
CDR3 protein: CAISGGGAKQETQYF

V gene: TRBV29-1
clone size: few
J gene: TRBJ2-5
CDR3 protein: CSPRLAGGPRETQYF

V gene: TRBV5-1
clone size: few
J gene: TRBJ2-2
CDR3 protein: CASRELTYTGELFF

V gene: TRBV12-3/TRBV12-4
clone size: few
J gene: TRBJ1-1
CDR3 protein: CASSPFKMSEAFF

V gene: TRBV7-3
clone size: many
J gene: TRBJ2-1
CDR3 protein: CASSLGGALDEQFF

V gene: TRBV20-1
clone size: few
J gene: TRBJ1-1
CDR3 protein: CSARKDRVNTEAFF

V gene: TRBV11-2
clone size: -
J gene: TRBJ2-1
CDR3 protein: CASSSKQTGSYNEQFF

V gene: TRBV29-1
clone size: few
J gene: TRBJ2-7
CDR3 protein: CSVEVKAPSNEQYF

V gene: TRBV20-1
clone size: -
J gene: TRBJ2-4
CDR3 protein: CSARPGTKNIQYF

V gene: TRBV4-2
clone size: -
J gene: TRBJ2-6
CDR3 protein: CASSQDPRGGRAGANVLTF

V gene: TRBV25-1
clone size: -
J gene: TRBJ2-4
CDR3 protein: CASSAHGAKNIQYF